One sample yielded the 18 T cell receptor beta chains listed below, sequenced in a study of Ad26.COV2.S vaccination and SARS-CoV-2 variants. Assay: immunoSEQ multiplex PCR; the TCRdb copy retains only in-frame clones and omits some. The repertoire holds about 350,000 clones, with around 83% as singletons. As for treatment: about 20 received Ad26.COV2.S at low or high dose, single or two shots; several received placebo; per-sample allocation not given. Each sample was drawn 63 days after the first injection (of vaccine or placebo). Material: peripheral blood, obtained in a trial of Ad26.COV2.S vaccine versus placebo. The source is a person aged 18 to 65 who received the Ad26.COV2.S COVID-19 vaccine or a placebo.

CDR3 sequence reads: CASGSGGGVGGELFF. CDR3 DNA sequence: TGCGCCAGCGGGAGCGGGGGGGGCGTCGGCGGGGAGCTGTTTTTT. This chain connects TRBV10-2 to TRBJ2-2; 10 positions match TRBD2. CDR1 WSHSY and CDR2 SAAADI come from the germline V gene. There are 15 residues in the CDR3. V gave up 8 bases and J gave up 7 bases; unmatched junction bases: 10.

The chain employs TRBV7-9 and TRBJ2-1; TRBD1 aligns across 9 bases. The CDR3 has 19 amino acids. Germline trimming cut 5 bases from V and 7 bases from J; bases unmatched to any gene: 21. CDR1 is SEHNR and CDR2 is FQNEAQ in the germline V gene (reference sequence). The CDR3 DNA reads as TGTGCCAGCAGCCGACCAGAAGACGACGGGACAGGGTTGATAAATGAGCAGTTCTTC. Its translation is CASSRPEDDGTGLINEQFF.

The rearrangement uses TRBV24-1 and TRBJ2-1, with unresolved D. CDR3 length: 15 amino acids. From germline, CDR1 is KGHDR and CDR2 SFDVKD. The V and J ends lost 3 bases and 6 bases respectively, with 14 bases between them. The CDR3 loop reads CATSDGKKGSNEQFF. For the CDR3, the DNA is TGTGCCACCAGTGATGGGAAAAAGGGAAGCAATGAGCAGTTCTTC.

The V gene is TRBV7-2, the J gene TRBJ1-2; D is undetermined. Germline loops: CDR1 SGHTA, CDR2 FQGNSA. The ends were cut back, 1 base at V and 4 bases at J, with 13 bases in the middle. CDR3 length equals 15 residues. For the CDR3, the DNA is TGTGCCAGCAGCTTAGTGGAGCTAGGAACCTATGGCTACACCTTC. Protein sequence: CASSLVELGTYGYTF.

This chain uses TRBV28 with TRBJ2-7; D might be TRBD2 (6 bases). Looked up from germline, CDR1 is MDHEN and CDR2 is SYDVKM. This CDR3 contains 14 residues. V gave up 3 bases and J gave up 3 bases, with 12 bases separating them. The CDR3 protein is CASSLTYSGYEQYF. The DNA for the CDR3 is TGTGCCAGCAGTTTGACCTATAGCGGCTACGAGCAGTACTTC.

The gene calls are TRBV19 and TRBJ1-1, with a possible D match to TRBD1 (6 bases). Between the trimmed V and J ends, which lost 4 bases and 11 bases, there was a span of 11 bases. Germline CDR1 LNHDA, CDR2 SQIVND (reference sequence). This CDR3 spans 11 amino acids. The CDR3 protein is CASSTGQMAFF. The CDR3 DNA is TGTGCCAGTAGTACTGGACAGATGGCTTTCTTT.

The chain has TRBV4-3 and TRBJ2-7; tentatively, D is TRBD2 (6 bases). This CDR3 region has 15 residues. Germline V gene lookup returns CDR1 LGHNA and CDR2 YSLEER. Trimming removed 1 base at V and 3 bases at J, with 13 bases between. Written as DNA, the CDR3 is TGCGCCAGCAGCCAAGCTGCGGGACGTATCTACGAGCAGTACTTC. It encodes CASSQAAGRIYEQYF.

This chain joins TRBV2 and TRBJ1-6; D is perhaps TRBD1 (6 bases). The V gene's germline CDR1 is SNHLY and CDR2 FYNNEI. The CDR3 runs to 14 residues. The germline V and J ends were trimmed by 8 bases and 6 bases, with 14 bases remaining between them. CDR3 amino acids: CASAQGSSNSPLHF. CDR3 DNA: TGTGCCAGCGCGCAGGGGTCGAGTAATTCACCCCTCCACTTT.

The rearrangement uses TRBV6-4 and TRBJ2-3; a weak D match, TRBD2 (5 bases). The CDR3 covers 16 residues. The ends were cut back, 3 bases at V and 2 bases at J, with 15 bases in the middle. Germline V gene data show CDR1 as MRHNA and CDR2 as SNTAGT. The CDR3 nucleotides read TGTGCCAGCAGTGAAGCGGCGGAGTCCCACACAGATACGCAGTATTTT. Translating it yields CASSEAAESHTDTQYF.

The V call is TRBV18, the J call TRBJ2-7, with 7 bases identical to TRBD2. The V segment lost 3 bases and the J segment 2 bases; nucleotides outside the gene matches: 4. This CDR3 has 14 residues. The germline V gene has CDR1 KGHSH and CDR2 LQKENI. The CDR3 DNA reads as TGTGCCAGCTCACCTCCTAGCGGCACCTACGAGCAGTACTTC. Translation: CASSPPSGTYEQYF.

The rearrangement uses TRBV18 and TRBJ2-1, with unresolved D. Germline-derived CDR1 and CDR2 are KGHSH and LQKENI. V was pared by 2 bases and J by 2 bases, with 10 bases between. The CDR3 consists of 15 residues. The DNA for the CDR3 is TGTGCCAGCTCACCAGGCCTAGATACCTACAATGAGCAGTTCTTC. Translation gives CASSPGLDTYNEQFF.

The CDR3 nucleotides are TGCGCCAGCAGCTTGGGGTCAGGAGCTGAAGCTTTCTTT. Amino acids: CASSLGSGAEAFF. The chain recombines TRBV5-1 with TRBJ1-1; D gene ambiguous. The V gene's germline CDR1 is SGHRS and CDR2 YFSETQ. Between the trimmed V and J ends, which lost 0 bases and 6 bases, there was a span of 9 bases. The CDR3 totals 13 residues.

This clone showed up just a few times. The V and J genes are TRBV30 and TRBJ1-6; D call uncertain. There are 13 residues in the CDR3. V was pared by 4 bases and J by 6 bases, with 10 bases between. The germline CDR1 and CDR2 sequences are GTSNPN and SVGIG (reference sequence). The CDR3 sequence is CAWNSQVNSPLHF. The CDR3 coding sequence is TGTGCCTGGAACTCCCAGGTTAATTCACCCCTCCACTTT.

CDR3 bases: TGCAGTGCTAGTCGCCCCCTTAGCGGGAGGAGCAACGGGGAGCTGTTTTTT. Translated, it gives CSASRPLSGRSNGELFF. The rearrangement links TRBV20-1 to TRBJ2-2; 10 nucleotides line up with TRBD2. The junction had 14 bases not matched to a gene; V was cut back by 3 bases and J by 7 bases. The CDR3 spans 17 residues. Germline V gene data show CDR1 as DFQATT and CDR2 as SNEGSKA (reference sequence).

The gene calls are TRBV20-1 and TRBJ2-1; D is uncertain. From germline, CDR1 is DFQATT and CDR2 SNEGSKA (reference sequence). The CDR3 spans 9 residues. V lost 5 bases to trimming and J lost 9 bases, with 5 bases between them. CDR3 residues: CSASGEQFF. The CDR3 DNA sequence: TGCAGTGCTTCGGGTGAGCAGTTCTTC.

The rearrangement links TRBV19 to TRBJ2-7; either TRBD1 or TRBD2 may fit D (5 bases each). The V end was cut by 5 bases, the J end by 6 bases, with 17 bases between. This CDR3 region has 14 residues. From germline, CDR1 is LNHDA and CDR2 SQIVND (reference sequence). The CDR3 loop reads CASSQPGRVIEQYF. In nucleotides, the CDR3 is TGTGCCAGTAGTCAACCGGGACGAGTAATCGAGCAGTACTTC.

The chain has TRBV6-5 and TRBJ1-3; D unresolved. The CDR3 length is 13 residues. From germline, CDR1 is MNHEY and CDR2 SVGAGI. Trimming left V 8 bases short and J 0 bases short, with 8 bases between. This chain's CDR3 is CASGALSGNTIYF. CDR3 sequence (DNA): TGTGCCAGCGGCGCACTCTCTGGAAACACCATATATTTT.

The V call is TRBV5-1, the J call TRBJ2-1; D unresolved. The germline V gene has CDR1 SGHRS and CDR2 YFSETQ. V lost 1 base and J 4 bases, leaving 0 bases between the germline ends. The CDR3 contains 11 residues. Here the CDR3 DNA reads TGCGCCAGCAGCTTGTACAATGAGCAGTTCTTC. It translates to CASSLYNEQFF.